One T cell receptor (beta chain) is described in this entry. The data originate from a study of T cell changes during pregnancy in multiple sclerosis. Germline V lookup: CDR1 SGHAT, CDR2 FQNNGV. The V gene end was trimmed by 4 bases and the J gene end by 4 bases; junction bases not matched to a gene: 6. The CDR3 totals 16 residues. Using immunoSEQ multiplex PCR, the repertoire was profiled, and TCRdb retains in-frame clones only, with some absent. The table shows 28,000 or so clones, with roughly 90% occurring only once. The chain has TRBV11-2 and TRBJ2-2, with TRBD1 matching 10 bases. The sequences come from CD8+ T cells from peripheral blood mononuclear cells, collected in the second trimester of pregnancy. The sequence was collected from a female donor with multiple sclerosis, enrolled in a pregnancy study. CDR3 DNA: TGTGCCAGCAGCTCATGGCGGGACAGGGGCACCGGGGAGCTGTTTTTT. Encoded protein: CASSSWRDRGTGELFF.